This TCR beta chain was documented in a study of blood T cell repertoires in COVID-19. Whole-study context: Both acute and convalescent COVID-19 samples were obtained from the United States, Italy and Spain. The cDNA or gDNA used as material had been derived from T cells, B-cell-depleted T cells, or PBMCs.

The germline CDR1 and CDR2 sequences are LNHDA and SQIVND (reference sequence). Trimming took off 11 bases at V and 0 bases at J, with 18 bases between the two ends. The CDR3 covers 15 residues. Here immunoSEQ multiplex PCR was the method, and the copy in TCRdb shows in-frame clones only, minus some. Among hundreds of thousands of clones listed, 85% to 90% were seen once. In terms of age and location, participants ranged from roughly 18 to 89 years and lived in roughly 22 US areas. Cohort 3 recovered donors had two negative PCRs, clearance, or symptom resolution. This clonotype originated in a man between 18 and 35 years old who had recovered from COVID-19. Sequencing input: PBMCs or T cells enriched from blood (not recorded which). The rearrangement joins TRBV19 to TRBJ2-3, with a tentative D call TRBD2 (5 bases). The DNA of the CDR3 is TGTGCCTCCAAAAACAGCGGACTGAGCACAGATACGCAGTATTTT. Translated, it gives CASKNSGLSTDTQYF.